This T cell receptor beta chain was observed in a study of PD-1 blockade in mismatch repair-deficient tumors. The study's findings and limits: Tumor-resident clones, often undetectable pretreatment in blood, expanded then contracted after pembrolizumab.

TCRdb keeps only in-frame clones here, not all; method: immunoSEQ multiplex PCR. The data show around 110,000 clones, about 83% seen once. Concerning this clone itself: Its antigen remains unknown.

CDR1 MNHNS and CDR2 SASEGT come from the germline V gene. The CDR3 has 13 residues. Trimming stripped 7 bases from V and 0 bases from J, with 8 bases between. This chain connects TRBV6-1 to TRBJ2-3; D is uncertain. Specimen: peripheral blood, collected approximately 14 months after starting pembrolizumab. This clonotype was obtained from an adult with mismatch repair-deficient cancer. The chain's CDR3 is CASTFTSTDTQYF. The CDR3 DNA reads TGTGCCAGCACTTTTACTAGCACAGATACGCAGTATTTT.